Listed here are 9 T cell receptor beta chains from one sample, sequenced in a study of OX40 agonist ivuxolimab in advanced cancers. Receptor amplification or capture employed the immunoSEQ multiplex PCR assay. Drawn from immuneACCESS, this table holds only the in-frame rearrangements with V and J called that TCRdb kept. Clones are partly lost; checked studies trace under half to an unresolved V gene and leave the rest unexplained. For this sample the table gives about 20,000 clones, of which around nine tenths were detected only once. 23% of the sample is taken by the ten largest. This specimen consisted of CD4+ or CD8+ T cells sorted from blood, obtained in a trial of the OX40 agonist ivuxolimab. All receptors derive from an adult with an advanced solid tumor such as melanoma, head and neck, liver or kidney cancer.

V and J are TRBV5-4 and TRBJ1-2; no reliable D call. From germline, CDR1 is SGHNT and CDR2 YYREEE (reference sequence). The CDR3 spans 13 residues. V shed 2 bases and J shed 8 bases, with 13 bases lying between them. The CDR3 reads CASSFRTGRGYTF. The CDR3 region has the DNA TGTGCCAGCAGCTTCAGGACCGGGCGGGGCTACACCTTC.

This chain links TRBV7-9 with TRBJ1-4, with 10 positions matching TRBD1. With V trimmed by 1 base and J by 8 bases, 10 bases remained unmatched. The CDR3 consists of 17 residues. Germline V lookup: CDR1 SEHNR, CDR2 FQNEAQ (reference sequence). CDR3 sequence (DNA): TGTGCCAGCAGCTTAGGCGAAGGGACAGGGGTTTTCGAAAAACTGTTTTTT. Protein product: CASSLGEGTGVFEKLFF.

The V gene is TRBV7-9, the J gene TRBJ1-1; D is undetermined. The CDR3 has 13 residues. CDR1 SEHNR and CDR2 FQNEAQ come from the germline V gene (reference sequence). V lost 8 bases and J lost 0, with 10 bases in between. For the CDR3, the DNA is TGTGCCAGCGGAGAGACCTTGAACACTGAAGCTTTCTTT. It encodes CASGETLNTEAFF.

The gene calls are TRBV18 and TRBJ2-7; D gene uncertain. Between the trimmed V and J ends, which lost 3 bases and 0 bases, there was a span of 9 bases. From germline, CDR1 is KGHSH and CDR2 LQKENI. The CDR3 extends over 14 amino acids. The CDR3 DNA follows: TGTGCCAGCTCACCCGACACCCCCTCCTACGAGCAGTACTTC. This codes for CASSPDTPSYEQYF.

This clone was counted once. The chain couples TRBV7-9 to TRBJ2-3; D is possibly TRBD1 (6 bases). V was clipped by 1 base and J by 4 bases, with 12 bases between them. CDR1 SEHNR and CDR2 FQNEAQ come from the germline V gene (reference sequence). The CDR3 sequence is 15 residues long. The CDR3 region has the DNA TGTGCCAGCAGCTTAGAACAGGGTGTGGCAGATACGCAGTATTTT. Its protein is CASSLEQGVADTQYF.

V usage is TRBV11-2 and J usage is TRBJ1-5; unclear D gene. CDR3 length: 15 amino acids. The V and J ends lost 5 bases and 7 bases respectively, with 18 bases between them. Germline V CDR1 and CDR2: SGHAT, FQNNGV. In nucleotides, the CDR3 is TGTGCCAGCAGCCCAAGTCCGGCTTTTGGGCAGCCCCAGCATTTT. Translation gives CASSPSPAFGQPQHF.

The CDR3 DNA follows: TGTGCCAGCAGCTCCATGGGAATCCCCGCAGGACTACCGATCTACACCTTC. Amino acids: CASSSMGIPAGLPIYTF. The V call is TRBV28, the J call TRBJ1-2, with D unclear. This CDR3 is built from 17 residues. The germline V gene encodes CDR1 MDHEN and CDR2 SYDVKM. Between the trimmed V and J ends, which lost 6 bases and 10 bases, there was a span of 30 bases.

This clone has a single count. The chain employs TRBV19 and TRBJ2-5; 7 bases are shared with TRBD1. Trimming removed 6 bases from V and 2 bases from J; junction bases left unmatched: 9. Germline V gene sequence: CDR1 LNHDA, CDR2 SQIVND (reference sequence). The CDR3 is 15 residues long. The CDR3 coding sequence is TGTGCCAGTAGAATATTTGGGACAGTACAAGAGACCCAGTACTTC. This translates into CASRIFGTVQETQYF.

This clone was recorded once. The chain employs TRBV18 and TRBJ2-2, with 7 bases aligning to TRBD1. The germline gives CDR1 KGHSH, CDR2 LQKENI. The CDR3 is made up of 17 amino acids. The junction had 8 bases not matched to a gene; V was cut back by 2 bases and J by 2 bases. The CDR3 bases are TGTGCCAGCTCACCAATTCCGGGACAGCTAAACACCGGGGAGCTGTTTTTT. Its translation: CASSPIPGQLNTGELFF.